Below, 2 T cell receptor beta chains from the same sample are listed, as sequenced in a study of blood T cell repertoires in COVID-19. The table came from immunoSEQ multiplex PCR; TCRdb's copy has only in-frame clones and leaves some out. The sample comprises about 180,000 clones, over 80% of which are singletons, and 1.6% rests with the top ten. The sequencing sample was made of peripheral blood. All receptors derive from a woman in her 50s with acute or convalescent COVID-19.

V and J are TRBV30 and TRBJ2-2; 10 bases line up with TRBD2. This CDR3 is 15 amino acids long. The trim removed 3 bases at V and 3 bases at J, leaving 4 bases unmatched. The germline CDR1 and CDR2 sequences are GTSNPN and SVGIG (reference sequence). The CDR3 here is CAWRFLAGDTGELFF. The CDR3 nucleotides are TGTGCCTGGAGATTTCTAGCGGGAGACACCGGGGAGCTGTTTTTT.

The CDR3 loop is CASSGTGGADTQYF. CDR3 coding DNA: TGCGCCAGCAGCGGGACAGGGGGGGCAGATACGCAGTATTTT. The chain carries TRBV4-3 and TRBJ2-3; the match to TRBD1 covers 11 bases. The germline V gene has CDR1 LGHNA and CDR2 YSLEER. The CDR3 covers 14 residues. V shed 5 bases and J 4 bases; nucleotides not matched to a gene: 2.